The rows below give T cell receptor beta chains drawn from one sample of a study of blood T cell repertoires in COVID-19. This table comes from immunoSEQ multiplex PCR, and its TCRdb copy is limited to in-frame clones, with some not included. The data contain about 74,000 clones, just over 90% of them seen just once; the ten biggest clones take up 2.5% to 3%. What was sequenced was peripheral blood. The receptors were gathered from a man aged 50 to 60 with COVID-19, enrolled during active disease. Both conserved end residues are part of each CDR3. A D gene is named only where the DNA matches it firmly. Clone size appears in some rows only: once, few, many, or a class for an expanded clone.

clone size	V gene	D gene	J gene	CDR3 protein	CDR3 DNA
-	TRBV5-4	-	TRBJ1-1	CASSLRGTNTEAFF	TGTGCCAGCAGCTTAAGGGGTACGAACACTGAAGCTTTCTTT
-	TRBV7-9	-	TRBJ2-1	CASSSNNEQFF	TGTGCCAGCAGCTCTAACAATGAGCAGTTCTTC
-	TRBV7-2	-	TRBJ1-5	CASSSQPGQPQHF	TGTGCCAGCAGCTCTCAACCCGGTCAGCCCCAGCATTTT
once	TRBV2	TRBD2	TRBJ2-2	CASSELAGGPRELFF	TGTGCCAGCAGTGAACTAGCGGGAGGCCCCCGGGAGCTGTTTTTT
once	TRBV28	TRBD1	TRBJ2-5	CASSLRGRTGGAQYF	TGTGCCAGCAGTTTAAGGGGCAGGACAGGGGGGGCCCAGTACTTC
-	TRBV10-3	TRBD1	TRBJ1-1	CAISEGDRGKGWTEAFF	TGTGCCATCAGTGAGGGGGACAGGGGAAAAGGTTGGACTGAAGCTTTCTTT
-	TRBV9	TRBD2	TRBJ2-2	CASSGQPSSGGSTGELFF	TGTGCCAGCAGCGGCCAGCCCTCTAGCGGGGGATCAACCGGGGAGCTGTTTTTT
-	TRBV5-1	TRBD2	TRBJ2-4	CASSPRMASGILAKNIQYF	TGCGCCAGCAGCCCCCGTATGGCTAGCGGGATCCTAGCCAAAAACATTCAGTACTTC
-	TRBV28	-	TRBJ2-7	CASSLPNSYYEQYF	TGTGCCAGCAGTTTGCCGAACTCCTATTACGAGCAGTACTTC
-	TRBV29-1	TRBD1	TRBJ1-1	CSVGTGGTEAFF	TGCAGCGTCGGGACAGGGGGAACTGAAGCTTTCTTT
-	TRBV5-1	TRBD2	TRBJ2-3	CASSQTSLSTDTQYF	TGCGCCAGCAGCCAGACTAGCCTGAGCACAGATACGCAGTATTTT
-	TRBV5-5	-	TRBJ1-5	CASSLFLADGQPQHF	TGTGCCAGCAGCTTGTTTTTGGCAGATGGTCAGCCCCAGCATTTT
-	TRBV19	-	TRBJ1-3	CASHPLEGDGNTIYF	TGTGCCAGTCACCCACTCGAGGGGGATGGAAACACCATATATTTT
-	TRBV27	-	TRBJ2-3	CASSPAAGITDTQYF	TGTGCCAGCAGTCCCGCTGCGGGAATCACAGATACGCAGTATTTT
few	TRBV6-6	-	TRBJ2-1	CASSYSRVGFEQFF	TGTGCCAGCAGTTACTCCAGGGTAGGCTTTGAGCAGTTCTTC
-	TRBV5-1	-	TRBJ1-3	CASSPTRGHLSGNTIYF	TGCGCCAGCAGCCCGACTCGGGGACATCTCTCTGGAAACACCATATATTTT
-	TRBV11-3	-	TRBJ2-1	CASSLGGVRGNEQFF	TGTGCCAGCAGCTTAGGGGGGGTACGCGGCAATGAGCAGTTCTTC
-	TRBV5-1	TRBD1	TRBJ1-3	CASSPGQGVSGNTIYF	TGCGCCAGCAGTCCAGGACAGGGGGTCTCTGGAAACACCATATATTTT
-	TRBV5-1	-	TRBJ1-2	CASSYNSGGYGYTF	TGCGCCAGCAGCTACAACTCGGGGGGCTATGGCTACACCTTC
-	TRBV6-2/TRBV6-3	-	TRBJ1-1	CASSSLGVNTEAFF	TGTGCCAGCAGTTCCCTCGGGGTGAACACTGAAGCTTTCTTT
-	TRBV28	TRBD1	TRBJ2-5	CASFGQGRVETQYF	TGTGCCAGCTTCGGACAGGGTAGAGTCGAGACCCAGTACTTC
-	TRBV5-6	TRBD1	TRBJ2-4	CASSLFGTGTKNIQYF	TGTGCCAGCAGCTTGTTCGGGACAGGGACCAAAAACATTCAGTACTTC
-	TRBV7-2	TRBD2	TRBJ2-5	CASSDTIAGGPMETQYF	TGTGCCAGCAGCGATACTATAGCGGGAGGGCCAATGGAGACCCAGTACTTC